The clone carrying this TCR beta chain has more than one count but fewer than ten. Its antigen is not identified. The junction had 13 bases not matched to a gene; V was cut back by 6 bases and J by 9 bases. CDR1 is LGHNA, CDR2 YNFKEQ, per germline. This CDR3 region has 15 residues. The data belong to a study of CD8 T cells in ankylosing spondylitis. Study-wide results and caveats: Reportedly, matched ankylosing spondylitis synovial fluid was significantly enriched for disease-linked clones. A TCR beta motif of roughly 8 highly homologous variants appeared characteristic of ankylosing spondylitis blood.

TCRdb re-analysed the 5' RACE reads in MiXCR, keeping a single row per CDR3 protein. Of over 450,000 distinct CDR3 sequences in the sample, roughly 13% were seen once. Sequencing input: blood, either unsorted or a sorted T cell fraction (not recorded which). The TCR comes from a male donor with ankylosing spondylitis. V usage is TRBV4-2 and J usage is TRBJ2-4; TRBD1 aligns across 8 bases. The CDR3 sequence is CASRPLAGQGGIQYF. The CDR3 DNA follows: TGTGCCAGCAGACCCCTCGCAGGACAGGGAGGCATTCAGTACTTC.